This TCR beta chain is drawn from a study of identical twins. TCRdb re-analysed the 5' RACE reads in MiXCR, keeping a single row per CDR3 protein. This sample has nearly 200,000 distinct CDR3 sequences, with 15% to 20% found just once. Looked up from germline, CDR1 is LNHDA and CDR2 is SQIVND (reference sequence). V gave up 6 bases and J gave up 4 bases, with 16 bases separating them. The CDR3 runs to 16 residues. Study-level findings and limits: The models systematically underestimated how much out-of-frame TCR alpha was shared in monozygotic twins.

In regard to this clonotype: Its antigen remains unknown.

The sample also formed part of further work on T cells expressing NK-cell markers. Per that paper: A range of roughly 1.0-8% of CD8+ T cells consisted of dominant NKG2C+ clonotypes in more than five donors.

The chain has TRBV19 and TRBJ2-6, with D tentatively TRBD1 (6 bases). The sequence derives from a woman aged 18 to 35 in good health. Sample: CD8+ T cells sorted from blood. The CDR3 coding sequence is TGTGCCAGTAGACCTCAGGGGTGGTTCGGGGCCAACGTCCTGACTTTC. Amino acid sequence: CASRPQGWFGANVLTF.